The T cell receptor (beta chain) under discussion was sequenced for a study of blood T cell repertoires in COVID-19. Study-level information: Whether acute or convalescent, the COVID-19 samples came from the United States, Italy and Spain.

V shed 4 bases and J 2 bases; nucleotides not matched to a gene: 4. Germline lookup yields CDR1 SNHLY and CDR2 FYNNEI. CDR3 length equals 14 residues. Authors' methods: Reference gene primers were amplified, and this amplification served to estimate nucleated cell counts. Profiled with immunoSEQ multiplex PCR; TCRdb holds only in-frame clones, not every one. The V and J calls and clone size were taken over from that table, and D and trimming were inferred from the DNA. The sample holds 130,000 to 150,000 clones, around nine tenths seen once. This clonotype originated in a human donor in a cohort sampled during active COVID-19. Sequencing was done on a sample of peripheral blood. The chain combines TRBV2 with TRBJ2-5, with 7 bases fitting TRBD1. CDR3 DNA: TGTGCCAGCAGTGGGAGACAGGGACAAGAGACCCAGTACTTC. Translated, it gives CASSGRQGQETQYF.